This is a list of T cell receptor beta chains from one sample in a study of cytomegalovirus exposure and HLA in healthy donors. Assay: immunoSEQ multiplex PCR; the TCRdb copy retains only in-frame clones and omits some. The specimen's table records some 110,000 clones. The specimen was PBMCs. The receptors derive from a man aged 25-45 years in good health and CMV-seronegative. The CDR3 runs from the conserved cysteine through the conserved F or W. Fields, in order: D gene, J gene, V gene, CDR3 length, CDR3 DNA, CDR3 protein. The D gene is left open where the match is weak.

d_call: .; j_call: TRBJ2-1; v_call: TRBV7-2; cdr3_length: 14; cdr3_nt: TGTGCCAGCAGCTTAGAGGGAGCGTATAGTGAGCAGTTCTTC; cdr3_aa: CASSLEGAYSEQFF
d_call: .; j_call: TRBJ2-2; v_call: TRBV5-1; cdr3_length: 15; cdr3_nt: TGCGCCAGCAGCTTAAGCTTTACGAACACCGGGGAGCTGTTTTTT; cdr3_aa: CASSLSFTNTGELFF
d_call: .; j_call: TRBJ2-5; v_call: TRBV9; cdr3_length: 12; cdr3_nt: TGTGCCAGCGGGGGGAGCCAAGAGACCCAGTACTTC; cdr3_aa: CASGGSQETQYF
d_call: .; j_call: TRBJ2-2; v_call: TRBV18; cdr3_length: 14; cdr3_nt: TGTGCCAGCTCACCGGACAGGAACACCGGGGAGCTGTTTTTT; cdr3_aa: CASSPDRNTGELFF
d_call: .; j_call: TRBJ1-5; v_call: TRBV2; cdr3_length: 16; cdr3_nt: TGTGCCAGCAGTGTGGAGGGCCCATATAGCAATCAGCCCCAGCATTTT; cdr3_aa: CASSVEGPYSNQPQHF
d_call: TRBD1; j_call: TRBJ2-3; v_call: TRBV5-1; cdr3_length: 18; cdr3_nt: TGCGCCAGCAGCTACGGCCCCGGGACAGGGGTGAGCACAGATACGCAGTATTTT; cdr3_aa: CASSYGPGTGVSTDTQYF
d_call: TRBD2; j_call: TRBJ2-1; v_call: TRBV11-2; cdr3_length: 16; cdr3_nt: TGTGCCAGCAGCTCCCCGGGACTAGCGGGGGGAAAAGAGCAGTTCTTC; cdr3_aa: CASSSPGLAGGKEQFF
d_call: TRBD1; j_call: TRBJ1-2; v_call: TRBV15; cdr3_length: 15; cdr3_nt: TGTGCCACCAGCCGACCGTTAGGACAGGTCTATGGCTACACCTTC; cdr3_aa: CATSRPLGQVYGYTF
d_call: TRBD2; j_call: TRBJ2-3; v_call: TRBV11-2; cdr3_length: 17; cdr3_nt: TGTGCCAGCAGCCCCATAGGCAGCGGGGTAGGCACAGATACGCAGTATTTT; cdr3_aa: CASSPIGSGVGTDTQYF
d_call: .; j_call: TRBJ1-1; v_call: TRBV2; cdr3_length: 12; cdr3_nt: TGTGCCAGCAGTGAATTAGCCCGTGAAGCTTTCTTT; cdr3_aa: CASSELAREAFF